In its sample, the clone carrying this T cell receptor (beta chain) was seen once. Using immunoSEQ multiplex PCR, the repertoire was profiled, and TCRdb retains in-frame clones only, with some absent. This sample yields about 100,000 clones, of which roughly nine tenths are seen a single time; approximately 20% belongs to the top ten. The data were taken from a study of control samples from healthy donors and cancer patients. Per the germline V gene, CDR1 is SGHDT and CDR2 is YYEEEE. Germline trimming cut 4 bases from V and 5 bases from J; bases unmatched to any gene: 3. The CDR3 contains 13 residues.

The sample comprised blood. This chain uses TRBV5-6 with TRBJ2-7, with TRBD1 identical over 10 bases. This TCR derives from a woman aged 45-59 years in good health. CDR3 bases: TGTGCCAGCAGCCTAGGGACAGGGGACGAGCAGTACGTC. Translation: CASSLGTGDEQYV.